The 25 T cell receptor beta chains below were found in one sample sequenced in a study of CD8 T cells in ankylosing spondylitis. MiXCR was run by TCRdb on the 5' RACE reads, yielding one entry per CDR3 protein. The table shows under 450,000 distinct CDR3 sequences, with 20% occurring only once. The specimen sequenced was blood, either unsorted or a sorted T cell fraction (not recorded which). These receptors were collected from a male donor with ankylosing spondylitis or in good health (not recorded which).

This clonotype was counted only a few times. This chain joins TRBV5-1 and TRBJ2-7; tentatively, D is TRBD2 (6 bases). The germline gives CDR1 SGHRS, CDR2 YFSETQ. This CDR3 contains 14 residues. V lost 4 bases to trimming and J lost 2 bases, with 13 bases between them. The CDR3 DNA is TGCGCCAGCAGCCCACGGGGGAGCGCCTACGAGCAGTACTTC. Translation: CASSPRGSAYEQYF.

This chain links TRBV12-3 or TRBV12-4 with TRBJ2-7; D perhaps matches TRBD1 (6 bases). There are 12 residues in the CDR3. With 7 bases removed from V and 6 bases from J, the gap between germline ends came to 13 bases. The CDR3 DNA reads TGTGCCAGCACACGTGGGGGCAGCGAGCAGTACTTC. This codes for CASTRGGSEQYF.

The rearrangement links TRBV20-1 to TRBJ2-5; perhaps TRBD1 as D (6 bases). V lost 3 bases to trimming and J lost 1 base, with 15 bases between them. Germline values: CDR1 DFQATT, CDR2 SNEGSKA (reference sequence). The CDR3 extends over 15 amino acids. This CDR3 is CSARDLTGLQETQYF. CDR3 bases: TGCAGTGCTAGGGACCTTACAGGGCTCCAAGAGACCCAGTACTTC.

This clonotype appeared a few times. The chain has TRBV29-1 and TRBJ2-7, with a tentative D call TRBD2 (5 bases). The length of the CDR3 is 13 residues. The germline CDR1 and CDR2 sequences are SQVTM and ANQGSEA. V lost 1 base to trimming and J lost 7 bases, with 14 bases between them. The CDR3 coding sequence is TGCAGCGTTGAAGGCCAGCGGCCGGGTGAGCAGTACTTC. It yields the protein CSVEGQRPGEQYF.

The CDR3 sequence is CASSYLGQAYNSPLHF. CDR3 coding DNA: TGTGCCAGCAGTTACTTAGGACAGGCCTATAATTCACCCCTCCACTTT. This chain links TRBV6-5 with TRBJ1-6; 7 bases line up with TRBD1. The CDR3 totals 16 residues. Germline V gene lookup returns CDR1 MNHEY and CDR2 SVGAGI. V lost 1 base to trimming and J lost 2 bases; unmatched junction nucleotides: 2.

A few counts support this clonotype. The chain combines TRBV20-1 with TRBJ1-2, with no clear D. Between the trimmed V and J ends, which lost 0 bases and 4 bases, there was a span of 12 bases. This CDR3 is built from 14 residues. The germline V gene encodes CDR1 DFQATT and CDR2 SNEGSKA (reference sequence). The CDR3 region has the DNA TGCAGTGCTAGAGAACCCCGGCTTTTCTATGGCTACACCTTC. Translating it yields CSAREPRLFYGYTF.

In its sample, this clonotype was seen a few times. The V and J genes are TRBV7-9 and TRBJ2-1, with 8 bases identical to TRBD1. Trimming took 5 bases from V and 3 from J; bases not matched to a gene: 9. The CDR3 spans 16 residues. Germline loops: CDR1 SEHNR, CDR2 FQNEAQ (reference sequence). The CDR3 sequence: CASSPDRGSNYNEQFF. CDR3 nucleotides: TGTGCCAGCAGCCCCGACAGGGGTTCCAACTACAATGAGCAGTTCTTC.

The V gene is TRBV10-3, the J gene TRBJ2-7, with D possibly matching TRBD1 (5 bases). The CDR3 is 14 amino acids. CDR1 and CDR2 from the germline V gene are ENHRY and SYGVKD. V was shortened by 7 bases and J by 0 bases, with 13 bases between the two germline ends. This CDR3 is CAITAGSDSYEQYF. CDR3 in DNA: TGTGCCATCACGGCAGGGTCGGACTCCTACGAGCAGTACTTC.

This chain links TRBV20-1 with TRBJ2-1; possibly TRBD1 or TRBD2 for D (5 bases each). V gave up 0 bases and J gave up 1 base, with 13 bases separating them. From germline, CDR1 is DFQATT and CDR2 SNEGSKA (reference sequence). This CDR3 is built from 16 residues. As DNA, the CDR3 is TGCAGTGCTAGAGATGAGGGGAAAACTTCCTACAATGAGCAGTTCTTC. Translation: CSARDEGKTSYNEQFF.

In nucleotides, the CDR3 is TGCAGTGCTAGAGGGGAGGGGGCTGGGGAGCAGTACTTC. It specifies CSARGEGAGEQYF. The chain uses TRBV20-1 and TRBJ2-7, with D perhaps given as TRBD1 or TRBD2 (7 bases each). Trimming shortened V by 1 base and J by 7 bases, and 14 bases separated the two germline ends. The V gene's germline CDR1 is DFQATT and CDR2 SNEGSKA (reference sequence). This CDR3 has 13 amino acids.

A few counts support this clonotype. This chain connects TRBV20-1 to TRBJ2-1, with 8 bases identical to TRBD2. V lost 3 bases to trimming and J lost 3 bases; unmatched junction nucleotides: 7. Germline lookup yields CDR1 DFQATT and CDR2 SNEGSKA (reference sequence). The length of the CDR3 is 15 residues. CDR3 amino acids: CSARAGTSYYNEQFF. CDR3 in DNA: TGCAGTGCTAGGGCCGGGACTAGTTACTACAATGAGCAGTTCTTC.

This chain joins TRBV28 and TRBJ2-7, with TRBD1 as a possible D gene (6 bases). The V end was cut by 5 bases, the J end by 2 bases, with 13 bases between. Germline V gene lookup returns CDR1 MDHEN and CDR2 SYDVKM. CDR3 length equals 14 residues. The chain's CDR3 is CASSMPDSTYEQYF. The CDR3 DNA reads as TGTGCCAGCAGTATGCCGGACAGTACCTACGAGCAGTACTTC.

In its sample, this clonotype was seen a few times. The chain recombines TRBV12-3 or TRBV12-4 with TRBJ1-1; weak D call: TRBD1 (5 bases). Trimming took 4 bases from V and 11 from J, leaving 14 bases between them. This CDR3 comprises 12 residues. The CDR3, as DNA: TGTGCCAGCAGTTCCCTCAGGGACGGCGCTTTCTTT. It is translated as CASSSLRDGAFF.

This clonotype has only a few counts. The chain uses TRBV5-1 and TRBJ1-2; TRBD1 agrees at 9 bases. Germline V CDR1 and CDR2: SGHRS, YFSETQ. The CDR3 consists of 14 residues. Trimming cost V 5 bases and J 4 bases; bases outside gene matches: 6. The CDR3: CASRDRGRFYGYTF. CDR3 coding DNA: TGCGCCAGCAGGGACAGGGGCAGGTTCTATGGCTACACCTTC.

This clonotype was picked up a small number of times. This chain uses TRBV5-1 with TRBJ1-5, with a weak D call TRBD1 (5 bases). The CDR3 contains 15 residues. Germline-derived CDR1 and CDR2 are SGHRS and YFSETQ. Trimming cost V 1 base and J 7 bases, with 15 bases left between them. Written as DNA, the CDR3 is TGCGCCAGCAGCTTGAGTGGGGGAGCCCCCCAGCCCCAGCATTTT. It translates to CASSLSGGAPQPQHF.

The gene calls are TRBV11-2 and TRBJ2-2; the D gene is possibly TRBD2 (5 bases). V lost 3 bases and J 6 bases, leaving 14 bases between the germline ends. The CDR3 is made up of 15 amino acids. Germline CDR1 reads SGHAT; CDR2 reads FQNNGV. The CDR3 sequence is CASSFVGARAGELFF. CDR3 nucleotide sequence: TGTGCCAGCAGCTTTGTAGGCGCGAGGGCCGGGGAGCTGTTTTTT.

This clonotype has more than one count but fewer than ten. The chain couples TRBV4-1 to TRBJ2-7; D not resolved. V lost 0 bases, J lost 2 bases, and 8 bases lay in between. CDR1 MGHRA and CDR2 YSYEKL come from the germline V gene. CDR3 length: 14 residues. CDR3 in DNA: TGCGCCAGCAGCCAAGAGGGCATGACCTACGAGCAGTACTTC. This gives the protein CASSQEGMTYEQYF.

Only a few counts were recorded for this clonotype. The J gene is TRBJ2-7, the V gene TRBV4-2, with 13 bases aligning to TRBD2. V was pared by 1 base and J by 3 bases, with 3 bases of the junction left unmatched. This CDR3 is 16 amino acids long. Germline V gene lookup returns CDR1 LGHNA and CDR2 YNFKEQ. CDR3 nucleotides: TGTGCCAGCAGCCAAGGGGGACTAGCGGGGCGCTACGAGCAGTACTTC. Amino acids: CASSQGGLAGRYEQYF.

This clonotype was recorded a few times. The chain recombines TRBV7-8 with TRBJ1-1; TRBD1 aligns across 7 bases. The junction had 5 bases not matched to a gene; V was cut back by 1 base and J by 0 bases. Germline CDR1 reads SGHVS; CDR2 reads FQNEAQ. The CDR3 is 16 residues long. The CDR3 sequence is CASSLEEQGMNTEAFF. The CDR3 DNA follows: TGTGCCAGCAGCTTAGAAGAACAGGGGATGAACACTGAAGCTTTCTTT.

The chain is built from TRBV2 and TRBJ2-7, with 10 bases that match TRBD1. The V and J ends lost 7 bases and 0 bases, in that order; junction bases with no gene match: 15. The CDR3 totals 18 residues. The germline V gene has CDR1 SNHLY and CDR2 FYNNEI. The CDR3 loop reads CASNMPGTGVRVSYEQYF. CDR3 sequence (DNA): TGTGCCAGCAACATGCCCGGGACAGGGGTAAGGGTCTCCTACGAGCAGTACTTC.

This chain joins TRBV30 and TRBJ2-1; D is perhaps TRBD1 (5 bases). The V end lost 4 bases, the J end lost 8 bases, and 18 bases lay between the germline ends. The CDR3 contains 14 residues. Germline V gene sequence: CDR1 GTSNPN, CDR2 SVGIG (reference sequence). The CDR3 coding sequence is TGTGCCTGGACGCTTACCAGGGTCTTGGATGAGCAGTTCTTC. This translates into CAWTLTRVLDEQFF.

This rearrangement joins TRBV28 to TRBJ2-5, with 7 bases fitting TRBD2. The CDR3 spans 15 residues. V shed 6 bases, J shed 1 base, and the junction held 8 bases outside the gene matches. Looked up from germline, CDR1 is MDHEN and CDR2 is SYDVKM. CDR3 sequence reads: CASSPRDYLQETQYF. The CDR3 nucleotides read TGTGCCAGCAGCCCGAGGGACTACCTCCAAGAGACCCAGTACTTC.

This chain connects TRBV11-1 to TRBJ2-2; 9 bases align to TRBD2. The J segment lost 3 bases and the V segment lost 0 bases, leaving 11 bases of the junction unmatched. The CDR3 length is 19 residues. From germline, CDR1 is SGHAT and CDR2 FQDESV (reference sequence). The CDR3, as DNA: TGTGCCAGCAGCTTAGCGCGGCTTAGCGGGGGAAGTTACACCGGGGAGCTGTTTTTT. This codes for CASSLARLSGGSYTGELFF.

Only a few counts were recorded for this clonotype. The V gene is TRBV12-3 or TRBV12-4, the J gene TRBJ2-1, with 7 bases that match TRBD1. The CDR3 is 15 amino acids. With V trimmed by 4 bases and J by 4 bases, 7 bases remained unmatched. The CDR3 sequence is CASSWQGDVYNEQFF. For the CDR3, the DNA is TGTGCCAGCAGTTGGCAGGGGGATGTTTACAATGAGCAGTTCTTC.

In this sample, this clonotype turned up a few times. J is TRBJ2-6 and V is TRBV11-1; no firm D call. The CDR3 has 18 residues. The V end was cut by 4 bases, the J end by 4 bases, with 20 bases between. Per germline, CDR1 SGHAT and CDR2 FQDESV (reference sequence). The CDR3 DNA follows: TGTGCCAGCAGCTCCCCGGACCTCCTCGGTTCCGGGGCCAACGTCCTGACTTTC. Translating it yields CASSSPDLLGSGANVLTF.